The rows below give T cell receptor beta chains drawn from one sample of a study of CD8 T cells in Susac syndrome. TCRdb reprocessed the immunoSEQ multiplex PCR reads with MiXCR, giving one entry per CDR3 protein. The sample contains about 200,000 distinct CDR3 sequences, about 95% of which appear only once. Sequenced sample: CD4+ T cells from PBMCs. The source is a human donor with multiple sclerosis. Both conserved end residues are part of each CDR3. The order of the fields is D gene, J gene, V gene, clone size, CDR3 protein, CDR3 DNA. The D gene is left open where the match is weak. Some rows mark clone size as missing; the rest say once, few, many or name a class of expanded clone.

>-|TRBJ1-2|TRBV30|-
CAWSRGSRYTF
TGTGCCTGGAGTAGAGGGAGTAGATACACCTTC
>-|TRBJ2-1|TRBV7-3|-
CASSSGPRVEQFF
TGTGCCAGCAGCTCGGGACCGCGAGTAGAGCAGTTCTTC
>-|TRBJ2-4|TRBV10-3|-
CATRGGLGNIQYF
TGTGCCACCAGGGGGGGGCTGGGGAACATTCAGTACTTC
>-|TRBJ2-3|TRBV4-1|-
CASSLYQSDTQYF
TGCGCCAGCAGCCTCTATCAGTCAGATACGCAGTATTTT
>-|TRBJ1-1|TRBV5-1|-
CASSSTSGAFF
TGCGCCAGCAGCTCGACTTCGGGGGCTTTCTTT
>TRBD2|TRBJ2-5|TRBV5-1|-
CASSAGGPGETQYF
TGCGCCAGCAGCGCGGGAGGGCCGGGAGAGACCCAGTACTTC
>-|TRBJ1-3|TRBV29-1|once
CSVKDSGNTIYF
TGCAGCGTGAAAGACTCTGGAAACACCATATATTTT
>-|TRBJ2-6|TRBV2|once
CATGRRGANVLTF
TGTGCCACAGGCCGGCGGGGGGCCAACGTCCTGACTTTC
>-|TRBJ2-3|TRBV30|-
CAWSPGRDTQYF
TGTGCCTGGAGCCCGGGAAGGGATACGCAGTATTTT
>-|TRBJ1-5|TRBV18|-
CASSPRVRDSTRNQPQHF
TGTGCCAGCTCCCCGAGGGTACGCGACAGCACCCGCAATCAGCCCCAGCATTTT
>TRBD2|TRBJ2-1|TRBV30|-
CAWSTGAGTFDEQFF
TGTGCCTGGAGTACTGGAGCGGGAACCTTCGATGAGCAGTTCTTC
>-|TRBJ1-5|TRBV19|-
CASSIVQGRYQPQHF
TGTGCCAGTAGTATCGTCCAGGGGCGTTATCAGCCCCAGCATTTT
>-|TRBJ1-3|TRBV5-1|-
CASSLAGAGNTIYF
TGCGCCAGCAGCTTGGCGGGGGCTGGAAACACCATATATTTT
>-|TRBJ1-1|TRBV29-1|-
CSVGLTGLNTEAFF
TGCAGCGTTGGCCTCACAGGACTGAACACTGAAGCTTTCTTT
>-|TRBJ2-2|TRBV18|once
CASSSEQGDTGELFF
TGTGCCAGCTCATCGGAACAGGGAGACACCGGGGAGCTGTTTTTT
>TRBD2|TRBJ2-1|TRBV30|-
CAWDLGTSPYNEQFF
TGTGCCTGGGATCTAGGGACTAGTCCCTACAATGAGCAGTTCTTC
>TRBD2|TRBJ2-7|TRBV6-2/TRBV6-3|-
CASSYRGLAGALEIYEQYF
TGTGCCAGCAGTTACCGGGGACTAGCGGGGGCCCTCGAAATTTACGAGCAGTACTTC
>TRBD2|TRBJ2-1|TRBV20-1|-
CSARETSGRYNEQFF
TGCAGTGCTAGAGAGACTAGCGGGAGGTACAATGAGCAGTTCTTC
>-|TRBJ2-3|TRBV6-5|once
CASRKNGDTQYF
TGTGCCAGCAGAAAAAACGGAGATACGCAGTATTTT
>-|TRBJ1-6|TRBV4-1|-
CASSQIDLISYNSPLHF
TGCGCCAGCAGCCAAATAGACCTTATCTCCTATAATTCACCCCTCCACTTT
>-|TRBJ2-5|TRBV12-3/TRBV12-4|-
CASSPSHQETQYF
TGTGCCAGCAGTCCTAGTCATCAAGAGACCCAGTACTTC
>-|TRBJ2-4|TRBV30|-
CAWSVLGPNFAKNIQYF
TGTGCCTGGAGTGTACTCGGACCCAACTTTGCCAAAAACATTCAGTACTTC
>-|TRBJ2-1|TRBV12-5|-
CASGSPALSSYNEQFF
TGTGCTAGTGGTTCCCCTGCGCTCAGCTCCTACAATGAGCAGTTCTTC
>-|TRBJ1-2|TRBV6-5|-
CASSYPGNYGYTF
TGTGCCAGCAGTTATCCCGGGAACTATGGCTACACCTTC